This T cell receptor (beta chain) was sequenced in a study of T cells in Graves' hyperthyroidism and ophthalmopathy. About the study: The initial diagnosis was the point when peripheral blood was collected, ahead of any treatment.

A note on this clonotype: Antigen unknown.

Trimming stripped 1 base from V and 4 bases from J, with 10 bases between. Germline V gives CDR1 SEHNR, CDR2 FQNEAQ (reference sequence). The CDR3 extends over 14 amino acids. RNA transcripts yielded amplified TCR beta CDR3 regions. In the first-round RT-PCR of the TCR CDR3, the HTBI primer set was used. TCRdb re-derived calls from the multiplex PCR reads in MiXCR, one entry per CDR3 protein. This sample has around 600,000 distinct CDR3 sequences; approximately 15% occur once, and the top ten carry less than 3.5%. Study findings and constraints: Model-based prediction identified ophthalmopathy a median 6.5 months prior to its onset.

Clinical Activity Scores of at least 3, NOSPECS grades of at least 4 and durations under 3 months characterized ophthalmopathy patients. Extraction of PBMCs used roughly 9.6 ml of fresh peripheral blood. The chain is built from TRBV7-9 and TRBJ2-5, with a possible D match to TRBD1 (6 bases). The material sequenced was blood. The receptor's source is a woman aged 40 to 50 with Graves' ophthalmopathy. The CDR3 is CASSLVQGSETQYF. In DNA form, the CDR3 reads TGTGCCAGCAGCTTAGTGCAGGGGTCAGAGACCCAGTACTTC.